This T cell receptor (beta chain) is drawn from a study of patients and donors after allogeneic stem cell transplantation. TCRdb reanalysed the RT-PCR reads using MiXCR and keeps one entry per CDR3 protein. The sample carries 150,000 to 200,000 distinct CDR3 sequences, approximately 41% recorded once. CDR1 is ENHRY and CDR2 is SYGVKD in the germline V gene. This CDR3 spans 13 amino acids. Trimming at V came to 6 bases and at J to 0 bases, leaving 0 bases not matched to a gene. The J gene is TRBJ2-7, the V gene TRBV10-3, with 9 bases identical to TRBD1. The sequenced material came from blood, either unsorted or a sorted T cell fraction (not recorded which). The clonotype comes from a human donor who was either an allogeneic HSCT recipient or a stem cell or donor lymphocyte infusion donor (not recorded which). It is not recorded whose cells these are; they may come from a transplant donor. The CDR3 spells CAIRGQGSYEQYF. CDR3 nucleotides: TGTGCCATCAGGGGACAGGGCTCCTACGAGCAGTACTTC.